The 18 T cell receptor beta chains listed next were all sequenced from one sample in a study of blood T cell repertoires in COVID-19. Produced via immunoSEQ multiplex PCR; TCRdb's table is partial and in-frame only. The table shows about 87,000 clones, with roughly 86% occurring only once. Sequencing was carried out using peripheral blood. The receptors were sampled from a man in his forties or fifties with acute or convalescent COVID-19.

CDR3 loop: CASSERSGNYGYTF. The CDR3 DNA sequence: TGTGCCAGCAGTGAGAGGTCAGGGAACTATGGCTACACCTTC. This chain connects TRBV25-1 to TRBJ1-2; D perhaps matches TRBD1 (5 bases). Germline V gene sequence: CDR1 MGHDK, CDR2 SYGVNS. Trimming removed 3 bases at V and 2 bases at J, with 10 bases between. The CDR3 length is 14 residues.

V gene TRBV10-3 combines with J gene TRBJ2-7; 12 bases line up with TRBD1. This CDR3 spans 15 amino acids. With V trimmed by 2 bases and J by 5 bases, 4 bases remained unmatched. Germline V gene lookup returns CDR1 ENHRY and CDR2 SYGVKD. The DNA of the CDR3 is TGTGCCATCAGTGAGCGGGACAGGGGGCCCCACGAGCAGTACTTC. It yields the protein CAISERDRGPHEQYF.

J is TRBJ1-3 and V is TRBV30; D uncertain. This CDR3 has 13 residues. Trimming stripped 4 bases from V and 2 bases from J, with 9 bases between. Per germline, CDR1 GTSNPN and CDR2 SVGIG (reference sequence). The CDR3 DNA sequence: TGTGCCTGGATGGAGGGAGCTGGAAACACCATATATTTT. Translating it yields CAWMEGAGNTIYF.

V usage is TRBV7-3 and J usage is TRBJ1-6, with D possibly being TRBD1 (5 bases). This CDR3 comprises 15 residues. Between the trimmed V and J ends, which lost 1 base and 10 bases, there was a span of 14 bases. Germline V gene data show CDR1 as SGHTA and CDR2 as FQGTGA. The CDR3 loop reads CASSLMGGDSSPLHF. The CDR3, as DNA: TGTGCCAGCAGCTTAATGGGGGGAGATAGCTCACCCCTCCACTTT.

This clone was detected once. This chain connects TRBV7-8 to TRBJ1-1; D gene ambiguous. The germline gives CDR1 SGHVS, CDR2 FQNEAQ. The CDR3 has 11 amino acids. Trimming pared 4 bases from V and 5 bases from J, leaving 5 bases between. CDR3 sequence reads: CASSSGTEAFF. In nucleotides, the CDR3 is TGTGCCAGCAGCTCCGGGACTGAAGCTTTCTTT.

The V and J genes are TRBV7-9 and TRBJ1-1, with D unclear. V dropped 5 bases and J dropped 3 bases, with 16 bases sitting between them. Germline V gives CDR1 SEHNR, CDR2 FQNEAQ (reference sequence). This CDR3 spans 15 amino acids. As DNA, the CDR3 is TGTGCCAGCAGCGCACTACGGGAGTGGGACACTGAAGCTTTCTTT. Amino acid sequence: CASSALREWDTEAFF.

The chain recombines TRBV10-3 with TRBJ2-5, with 13 positions matching TRBD2. The CDR3 sequence is 15 residues long. V trimming: 7 bases; J trimming: 5 bases; junction bases outside the gene matches: 7. Per the germline V gene, CDR1 is ENHRY and CDR2 is SYGVKD. CDR3 bases: TGTGCCATCAAGCAGGGACTAGCGGGAACGGAGACCCAGTACTTC. Translated: CAIKQGLAGTETQYF.

V is TRBV30 and J is TRBJ2-1, with D possibly being TRBD1 (6 bases). CDR1 is GTSNPN and CDR2 is SVGIG in the germline V gene (reference sequence). The V gene lost 3 bases and the J gene lost 0 bases, with 12 bases spanning the gap. The CDR3 sequence is 15 residues long. CDR3: CAWRLGQNSYNEQFF. For the CDR3, the DNA is TGTGCCTGGAGACTAGGACAGAACTCCTACAATGAGCAGTTCTTC.

The rearrangement joins TRBV29-1 to TRBJ2-2; possibly TRBD2 for D (6 bases). Trimming cost V 4 bases and J 7 bases, with 16 bases left between them. The CDR3 extends over 14 amino acids. Germline CDR1 is SQVTM and CDR2 is ANQGSEA. CDR3 loop: CSVGGGINGGELFF. The CDR3 bases are TGCAGCGTTGGAGGAGGGATTAATGGCGGGGAGCTGTTTTTT.

This clone was recorded once. The chain uses TRBV27 and TRBJ2-7; 10 bases agree with TRBD1. V lost 6 bases and J lost 4; bases outside the gene matches: 6. Germline CDR1 is MNHEY and CDR2 is SMNVEV (reference sequence). The CDR3 is made up of 14 amino acids. The CDR3 loop reads CASSRTGGRYEQYF. CDR3 sequence (DNA): TGTGCCAGCAGCAGGACAGGGGGTAGGTACGAGCAGTACTTC.

V is TRBV30 and J is TRBJ2-3; 8 nucleotides match TRBD2. Unmatched junction bases numbered 12, after V lost 3 bases and J lost 4 bases. There are 16 residues in the CDR3. CDR1 and CDR2 from the germline V gene are GTSNPN and SVGIG (reference sequence). The CDR3 DNA sequence: TGTGCCTGGAGGTCCGGTAACGGGGGGGCCGCAGATACGCAGTATTTT. Translated: CAWRSGNGGAADTQYF. The full variable domain, in which reference TRBV30 and TRBJ2-3 provide the parts outside the CDR3, is SQTIHQWPATLVQPVGSPLSLECTVEGTSNPNLYWYRQAAGRGLQLLFYSVGIGQISSEVPQNLSASRPQDRQFILSSKKLLLSDSGFYLCAWRSGNGGAADTQYFGPGTRLTVL.

The chain has TRBV5-4 and TRBJ2-3, with TRBD1 as a possible D gene (6 bases). CDR1 and CDR2 from the germline V gene are SGHNT and YYREEE (reference sequence). Between the trimmed V and J ends, which lost 2 bases and 3 bases, there was a span of 10 bases. This CDR3 contains 14 residues. CDR3 residues: CASSFPQGTDTQYF. The CDR3 region has the DNA TGTGCCAGCAGCTTCCCTCAGGGGACAGATACGCAGTATTTT.

The chain carries TRBV14 and TRBJ2-1; no definite D call. V was shortened by 0 bases and J by 4 bases, with 7 bases between the two germline ends. The CDR3 consists of 14 residues. The germline gives CDR1 SGHDN, CDR2 FVKESK. This CDR3 reads CASSQDPFYNEQFF. The CDR3 region has the DNA TGTGCCAGCAGCCAAGACCCTTTTTACAATGAGCAGTTCTTC.

The rearrangement links TRBV19 to TRBJ2-1, with D possibly being TRBD2 (6 bases). V was pared by 6 bases and J by 8 bases, with 17 bases between. This CDR3 region has 14 residues. Germline values: CDR1 LNHDA, CDR2 SQIVND (reference sequence). The CDR3 DNA reads as TGTGCCAGTAGGCCAACCCAGTGGGGGGATGAGCAGTTCTTC. It yields the protein CASRPTQWGDEQFF.

The rearrangement joins TRBV5-1 to TRBJ2-1; D not resolved. V shed 1 base and J shed 6 bases, with 17 bases lying between them. The CDR3 consists of 16 residues. Germline V gives CDR1 SGHRS, CDR2 YFSETQ. Here the CDR3 reads CASSLISLQRGNEQFF. CDR3 in DNA: TGCGCCAGCAGCTTGATAAGTCTGCAGCGAGGCAATGAGCAGTTCTTC.

CDR3 region: CASSLGYRSGELFF. CDR3 bases: TGTGCCAGCAGCTTAGGTTATCGGTCCGGGGAGCTGTTTTTT. V and J are TRBV11-2 and TRBJ2-2; D unclear. The CDR3 loop spans 14 amino acids. Germline V CDR1 and CDR2: SGHAT, FQNNGV. Trimming stripped 1 base from V and 6 bases from J, with 9 bases between.

This chain links TRBV7-6 with TRBJ2-2; 9 nucleotides align to TRBD2. Germline CDR1 reads SGHVS; CDR2 reads FNYEAQ. This CDR3 contains 17 residues. V lost 1 base, J lost 7 bases, and 10 bases stayed unmatched. The DNA for the CDR3 is TGTGCCAGCAGCTTAGTGCTAGCGGGGTCCTCTGGCGGGGAGCTGTTTTTT. Its translation is CASSLVLAGSSGGELFF.

The gene calls are TRBV30 and TRBJ2-1, with TRBD2 matching 9 bases. Germline V gives CDR1 GTSNPN, CDR2 SVGIG (reference sequence). The V and J ends lost 5 bases and 8 bases, in that order; junction bases with no gene match: 4. The CDR3 length is 12 residues. This CDR3 reads CAWPGLAHEQFF. DNA for the CDR3: TGTGCCTGGCCGGGACTAGCCCATGAGCAGTTCTTC.